One sample yielded the 22 T cell receptor beta chains listed below, sequenced in a study of T cells in Graves' hyperthyroidism and ophthalmopathy (dated by TCRdb to about 2019). Receptors were amplified or captured by multiplex PCR. For sequencing, an Illumina HiSeq 2000 was employed. Amplification of TCR beta CDR3 regions was carried out from RNA transcripts. A first-round RT-PCR of the TCR CDR3 used the HTBI primer set with the Qiagen OneStep RT-PCR kit. TCRdb cleaned the public reads at Q25 with fastp, built clones with MiXCR and kept in-frame beta chains. Records with the same CDR3 protein are collapsed into one entry carrying the most frequent genes and DNA. This sample is represented by 300,000 to 450,000 distinct CDR3 sequences; 15% to 20% of them were singletons. 15% to 19% of the sample is taken by the ten largest. The sample consisted of blood. The receptor source for this set is a woman aged 35 to 49 with Graves' ophthalmopathy.

The rearrangement links TRBV12-5 to TRBJ1-2; the D is unclear. V was cut by 0 bases and J by 8 bases, with 10 bases left in between. The CDR3 has 13 residues. Germline CDR1 is LGHNT and CDR2 is FRNRAP. The CDR3 region is CASGLVSGQGYTF. The CDR3 DNA follows: TGTGCTAGTGGTTTGGTATCAGGTCAAGGCTACACCTTC.

This clonotype occurred many times. The chain combines TRBV7-9 with TRBJ2-7, with D possibly being TRBD1 (7 bases). The CDR3 totals 15 residues. V lost 10 bases and J 1 base, leaving 20 bases between the germline ends. CDR1 is SEHNR, CDR2 FQNEAQ, per germline (reference sequence). CDR3 coding DNA: TGTGCCATCGAACCTGGAGGGGGCTGGTCCTACGAGCAGTACTTC. Amino acid sequence: CAIEPGGGWSYEQYF.

This clonotype was counted at least ten times. CDR3 coding DNA: TGTGCCAGCAGTTACTCGATTCACCCGCGACAGCCGAACACTGAAGCTTTCTTT. This encodes CASSYSIHPRQPNTEAFF. The rearrangement uses TRBV6-2 or TRBV6-3 and TRBJ1-1; tentatively, D is TRBD1 (5 bases). The CDR3 length is 18 residues. The germline V gene encodes CDR1 MNHEY and CDR2 SVGEGT. Trimming took off 0 bases at V and 1 base at J, with 18 bases between the two ends.

This clonotype showed up many times. Just one base apart from a much larger clone, this may be a read error. The chain carries TRBV7-2 and TRBJ2-5; 8 bases agree with TRBD1. This CDR3 contains 15 residues. Germline-derived CDR1 and CDR2 are SGHTA and FQGNSA. V lost 5 bases, J lost 2 bases, and 7 bases stayed unmatched. The CDR3 region is CASSTMRTGQETQYF. In DNA form, the CDR3 reads TGTGCCAGCAGCACGATGAGGACAGGGCAAGAGACCCAGTACTTC.

This clonotype was picked up a small number of times. The V gene is TRBV12-3 or TRBV12-4, the J gene TRBJ2-1; 8 bases line up with TRBD2. This CDR3 contains 16 residues. The V segment lost 1 base and the J segment 10 bases; nucleotides outside the gene matches: 12. The CDR3 DNA follows: TGTGCCAGCAGTTTAGGTTTTACTAGCGGATTGGTGGAGCAGTTCTTC. Its translation is CASSLGFTSGLVEQFF.

Many counts were recorded for this clonotype. V gene TRBV6-1 combines with J gene TRBJ2-7; D is perhaps TRBD2 (6 bases). This CDR3 spans 15 amino acids. V lost 2 bases and J 6 bases, leaving 17 bases between the germline ends. CDR1 MNHNS and CDR2 SASEGT come from the germline V gene. The CDR3 sequence: CASSEIAGGISEQYF. CDR3 sequence (DNA): TGTGCCAGCAGTGAAATTGCTGGGGGGATCTCCGAGCAGTACTTC.

Ten or more counts support this clonotype. V is TRBV28 and J is TRBJ2-7; D is perhaps TRBD2 (6 bases). Germline-derived CDR1 and CDR2 are MDHEN and SYDVKM. Deletions cut 5 bases from V and 0 bases from J, with 14 bases between. The CDR3 sequence is 15 residues long. CDR3 protein: CASSLHQRVSYEQYF. Written as DNA, the CDR3 is TGTGCCAGCAGTCTGCACCAGCGGGTCTCCTACGAGCAGTACTTC.

V gene TRBV7-9 combines with J gene TRBJ2-5, with TRBD1 matching 7 bases. Germline-derived CDR1 and CDR2 are SEHNR and FQNEAQ (reference sequence). The CDR3 runs to 16 residues. After removal of 5 bases from V and 3 bases from J, the junction contained 12 bases not matched to a gene. CDR3 nucleotide sequence: TGTGCCAGCAGCCGCTTGACAGGGTCGGGAAAAGAGACCCAGTACTTC. Translation gives CASSRLTGSGKETQYF.

The CDR3 DNA sequence: TGTGCCATCAGTGCGATAGGGGACCGTAATTCACCCCTCCACTTT. Translation gives CAISAIGDRNSPLHF. The rearrangement uses TRBV10-3 and TRBJ1-6, with a possible D match to TRBD1 (5 bases). V was shortened by 4 bases and J by 6 bases, with 13 bases between the two germline ends. The CDR3 consists of 15 residues. CDR1 and CDR2 from the germline V gene are ENHRY and SYGVKD.

The chain combines TRBV6-1 with TRBJ1-3; no firm D call. The germline gives CDR1 MNHNS, CDR2 SASEGT. The germline V and J ends were trimmed by 8 bases and 6 bases, with 14 bases remaining between them. The CDR3 length is 13 residues. The CDR3: CASERGTSNTIYF. In nucleotides, the CDR3 is TGTGCCAGCGAACGGGGAACCTCAAACACCATATATTTT.

This clonotype was seen at least ten times. The chain has TRBV12-3 or TRBV12-4 and TRBJ2-5; D ambiguous. The CDR3 extends over 12 amino acids. V was clipped by 6 bases and J by 4 bases, with 9 bases between them. CDR3 residues: CASSISRETQYF. CDR3 DNA: TGTGCCAGCAGCATAAGTCGAGAGACCCAGTACTTC.

This clonotype was counted many times. The rearrangement uses TRBV4-3 and TRBJ2-7; 7 positions agree with TRBD2. With V trimmed by 0 bases and J by 7 bases, 12 bases remained unmatched. CDR3 length: 16 residues. The germline V gene encodes CDR1 LGHNA and CDR2 YSLEER. The CDR3: CASSQDRASGLREQYF. The CDR3 DNA follows: TGCGCCAGCAGCCAAGATCGGGCTAGCGGCCTTCGGGAGCAGTACTTC.

This clonotype was observed many times. The V call is TRBV28, the J call TRBJ1-3; the match to TRBD1 covers 7 bases. The CDR3 sequence is 15 residues long. Germline V gives CDR1 MDHEN, CDR2 SYDVKM. V gave up 10 bases and J gave up 3 bases; unmatched junction bases: 12. CDR3 DNA: TGTGCCACCCGAAGGGGGCGAACAGGTGGAAACACCATATATTTT. Translation gives CATRRGRTGGNTIYF.

The chain joins TRBV29-1 to TRBJ1-2; D is possibly TRBD1 (5 bases). This CDR3 has 15 residues. The V gene lost 2 bases and the J gene lost 0 bases, with 13 bases spanning the gap. CDR1 SQVTM and CDR2 ANQGSEA come from the germline V gene. CDR3 coding DNA: TGCAGCGTTGAAATCCCGACAGAGCCTAACTATGGCTACACCTTC. Protein product: CSVEIPTEPNYGYTF.

The chain links TRBV9 to TRBJ2-7; the match to TRBD1 covers 7 bases. Germline CDR1 SGDLS, CDR2 YYNGEE. CDR3 size: 15 residues. Trimming took 4 bases from V and 7 from J; bases not matched to a gene: 14. In DNA, the CDR3 is TGTGCCAGCAGCCCCCCCGGGACAGCCTATGTGGAGCAGTACTTC. It yields the protein CASSPPGTAYVEQYF.

In this sample, this clonotype turned up many times. The CDR3 region is CASSFRRGTEAFF. In DNA, the CDR3 is TGTGCCAGCAGCTTTAGAAGGGGCACTGAAGCTTTCTTT. The chain is built from TRBV11-1 and TRBJ1-1, with TRBD1 as a possible D gene (5 bases). The CDR3 consists of 13 residues. Between the trimmed V and J ends, which lost 3 bases and 4 bases, there was a span of 9 bases. Germline V gives CDR1 SGHAT, CDR2 FQDESV (reference sequence).

This clonotype was recorded a few times. The chain joins TRBV11-3 to TRBJ2-5; a weak D match, TRBD1 (5 bases). The CDR3 is made up of 13 amino acids. Looked up from germline, CDR1 is SGHNT and CDR2 is YENEEA. The ends were cut back, 3 bases at V and 4 bases at J, with 9 bases in the middle. The chain's CDR3 is CASSFKGLETQYF. CDR3 nucleotides: TGTGCCAGCAGCTTCAAGGGGTTAGAGACCCAGTACTTC.

The chain is built from TRBV20-1 and TRBJ2-1; 13 bases are shared with TRBD2. Germline trimming cut 0 bases from V and 5 bases from J; bases unmatched to any gene: 19. CDR1 DFQATT and CDR2 SNEGSKA come from the germline V gene (reference sequence). The CDR3 has 21 amino acids. The CDR3 region has the DNA TGCAGTGCTAGAGATCCGGGACTAGCGGGACGCCGTTTGGCGGGAGACAATGAGCAGTTCTTC. It yields the protein CSARDPGLAGRRLAGDNEQFF.

The sample holds many counts of this clonotype. The chain uses TRBV29-1 and TRBJ1-2; no reliable D call. This CDR3 is built from 14 residues. Trimming stripped 1 base from V and 5 bases from J, with 14 bases between. In germline, CDR1 is SQVTM, CDR2 ANQGSEA. In nucleotides, the CDR3 is TGCAGCGTTGAAGGCCATGTCTCCAGATATGGCTACACCTTC. Translating it yields CSVEGHVSRYGYTF.

This clonotype was seen repeatedly, ten times or more. V and J are TRBV6-5 and TRBJ2-7; 11 bases fit TRBD1. There are 14 residues in the CDR3. The germline gives CDR1 MNHEY, CDR2 SVGAGI. Unmatched junction bases numbered 6, after V lost 7 bases and J lost 4 bases. In DNA, the CDR3 is TGTGCCAGCAAATGGGGACAGGGGGGTTACGAGCAGTACTTC. Encoded protein: CASKWGQGGYEQYF.

The chain joins TRBV10-3 to TRBJ1-1; no clear D. The CDR3 extends over 13 amino acids. V dropped 6 bases and J dropped 1 base, with 9 bases sitting between them. The germline gives CDR1 ENHRY, CDR2 SYGVKD. The CDR3 DNA sequence: TGTGCCATCAGGGGCAGAAAGAACACTGAAGCTTTCTTT. It encodes CAIRGRKNTEAFF.

This clonotype was recorded many times. The J gene is TRBJ2-7, the V gene TRBV4-3, with 8 positions matching TRBD1. This CDR3 is 19 amino acids long. The germline V gene has CDR1 LGHNA and CDR2 YSLEER. The V segment lost 2 bases and the J segment 3 bases; nucleotides outside the gene matches: 18. In DNA, the CDR3 is TGCGCCAGCAGCCAACAACCCCGACATTCAGGGGGCGGGTTCTACGAGCAGTACTTC. The encoded protein is CASSQQPRHSGGGFYEQYF.